The clone carrying this T cell receptor beta chain was counted only a few times. The CDR3 runs to 14 residues. CDR1 is LNHDA, CDR2 SQIVND, per germline (reference sequence). J lost 0 bases, V lost 3 bases, and 2 bases had no gene match. These data come from a study of T cells in Graves' hyperthyroidism and ophthalmopathy. Authors of the study amplified TCR beta CDR3 regions from RNA transcripts. In the first-round RT-PCR of the TCR CDR3, the HTBI primer set was used. TCRdb re-analysed the multiplex PCR reads in MiXCR, keeping a single row per CDR3 protein. The profile shows around 620,000 distinct CDR3 sequences, approximately 15% of them singletons.

Sequencing was performed on blood. V usage is TRBV19 and J usage is TRBJ2-7; 7 positions match TRBD1. This clonotype originated in a young woman with Graves' ophthalmopathy. DNA of the CDR3: TGTGCCAGTAGTATCCGGGACAGCTCCTACGAGCAGTACTTC. This sequence encodes CASSIRDSSYEQYF.